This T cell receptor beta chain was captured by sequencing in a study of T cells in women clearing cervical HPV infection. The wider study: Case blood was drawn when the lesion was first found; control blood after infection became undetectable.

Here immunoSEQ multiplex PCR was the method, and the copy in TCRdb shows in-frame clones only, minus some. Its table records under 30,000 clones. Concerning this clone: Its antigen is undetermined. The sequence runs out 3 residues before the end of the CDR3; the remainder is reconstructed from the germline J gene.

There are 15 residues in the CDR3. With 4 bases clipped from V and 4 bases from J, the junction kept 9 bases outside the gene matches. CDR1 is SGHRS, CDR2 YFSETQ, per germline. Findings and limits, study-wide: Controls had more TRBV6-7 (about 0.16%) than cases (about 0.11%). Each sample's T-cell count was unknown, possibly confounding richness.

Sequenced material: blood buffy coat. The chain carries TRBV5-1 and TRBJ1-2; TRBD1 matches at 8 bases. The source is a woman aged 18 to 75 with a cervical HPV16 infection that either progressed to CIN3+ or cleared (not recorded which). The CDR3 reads CASSITGGWVYGYTF. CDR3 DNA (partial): TGCGCCAGCAGCATCACAGGGGGTTGGGTCTATGGC.